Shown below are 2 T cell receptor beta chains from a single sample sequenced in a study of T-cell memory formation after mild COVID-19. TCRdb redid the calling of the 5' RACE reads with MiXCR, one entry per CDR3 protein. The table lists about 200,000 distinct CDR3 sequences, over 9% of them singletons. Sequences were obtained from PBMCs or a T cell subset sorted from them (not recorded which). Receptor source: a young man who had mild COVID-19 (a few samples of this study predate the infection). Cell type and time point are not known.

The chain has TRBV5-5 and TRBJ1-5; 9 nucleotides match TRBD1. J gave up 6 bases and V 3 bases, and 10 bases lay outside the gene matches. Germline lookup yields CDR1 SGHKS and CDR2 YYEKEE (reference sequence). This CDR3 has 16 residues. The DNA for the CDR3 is TGTGCCAGCAGCTGGTCCGGGACAGGGCTCTCTCAGCCCCAGCATTTT. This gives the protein CASSWSGTGLSQPQHF. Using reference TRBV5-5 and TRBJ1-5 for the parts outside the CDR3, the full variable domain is DAGVTQSPTHLIKTRGQQVTLRCSPISGHKSVSWYQQVLGQGPQFIFQYYEKEERGRGNFPDRFSARQFPNYSSELNVNALLLGDSALYLCASSWSGTGLSQPQHFGDGTRLSIL.

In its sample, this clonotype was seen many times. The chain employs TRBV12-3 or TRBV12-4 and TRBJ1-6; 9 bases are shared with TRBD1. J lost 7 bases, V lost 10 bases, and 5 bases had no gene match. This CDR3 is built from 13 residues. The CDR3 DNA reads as TGTGCCACCAACAGGGGGCTAAATTCACCCCTCCACTTT. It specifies CATNRGLNSPLHF.